These 22 T cell receptor beta chains originate from one sample sequenced in a study of regulatory T cells in long-lasting Graves disease. Arm-PCR of CDR3 regions with iRepertoire HTBI primers generated TCR beta libraries. TCRdb itself ran the multiplex PCR reads through MiXCR, one entry per CDR3 protein. This table holds 620,000 or so distinct CDR3 sequences, roughly 15% found once. Sample time point: newly diagnosed GD, antithyroid drugs for less than 3 months. PBMC-extracted RNA yielded the TCR library. These same data were also listed under a study on T cells in Graves' hyperthyroidism and ophthalmopathy.

The sequences come from peripheral blood mononuclear cells (PBMCs), collected at new diagnosis, from a patient treated with antithyroid drugs. These receptors were taken from a woman younger than 45 with Graves disease.

The chain carries TRBV5-1 and TRBJ2-7; D is possibly TRBD1 (6 bases). CDR1 is SGHRS, CDR2 YFSETQ, per germline. The V and J ends lost 0 bases and 2 bases respectively, with 21 bases between them. This CDR3 region has 18 residues. Written as DNA, the CDR3 is TGCGCCAGCAGCTTGGTGGGCCTTGGGACACGGCAGACCTACGAGCAGTACTTC. Protein product: CASSLVGLGTRQTYEQYF. The full variable domain, completed using reference TRBV5-1 and TRBJ2-7, is KAGVTQTPRYLIKTRGQQVTLSCSPISGHRSVSWYQQTPGQGLQFLFEYFSETQRNKGNFPGRFSGRQFSNSRSEMNVSTLELGDSALYLCASSLVGLGTRQTYEQYFGPGTRLTVT.

This clonotype was seen a few times. The rearrangement joins TRBV28 to TRBJ2-1; 13 bases are shared with TRBD2. Germline V gives CDR1 MDHEN, CDR2 SYDVKM. V was pared by 2 bases and J by 3 bases, with 13 bases of the junction left unmatched. This CDR3 is built from 20 residues. CDR3 bases: TGTGCCAGCAGTTTAGGTTCCTCGACGGGACTAGCGGGATACTACAATGAGCAGTTCTTC. Its protein product is CASSLGSSTGLAGYYNEQFF.

This clonotype was seen only a few times. The gene calls are TRBV6-2 or TRBV6-3 and TRBJ2-5; D possibly corresponds to TRBD2 (6 bases). CDR3 length equals 18 residues. CDR1 MNHEY and CDR2 SVGEGT come from the germline V gene. V dropped 6 bases and J dropped 4 bases, with 27 bases sitting between them. The CDR3 DNA reads TGTGCCAGCAGCCCGAACCTACTAGCCGCGGGGAGAGTAGAGACCCAGTACTTC. Its protein is CASSPNLLAAGRVETQYF.

This clonotype was seen many times. The chain carries TRBV18 and TRBJ2-3; 8 nucleotides agree with TRBD2. The trim removed 6 bases at V and 7 bases at J, leaving 9 bases unmatched. Germline V lookup: CDR1 KGHSH, CDR2 LQKENI. CDR3 size: 14 residues. CDR3 nucleotides: TGTGCCAGCTCGCCTAATAGCGGGATGAATACGCAGTATTTT. It translates to CASSPNSGMNTQYF.

Only a few counts were recorded for this clonotype. The rearrangement joins TRBV30 to TRBJ1-3; no definite D call. The CDR3 is 11 amino acids. Between the trimmed V and J ends, which lost 5 bases and 4 bases, there was a span of 6 bases. The germline V gene has CDR1 GTSNPN and CDR2 SVGIG (reference sequence). The CDR3 DNA is TGTGCCTGGGGTATAGGAAACACCATATATTTT. This encodes CAWGIGNTIYF.

This clonotype was found many times. The J gene is TRBJ2-7, the V gene TRBV6-5, with 9 bases matching TRBD2. The CDR3 loop spans 12 amino acids. Germline V gives CDR1 MNHEY, CDR2 SVGAGI. Germline trimming cut 4 bases from V and 7 bases from J; bases unmatched to any gene: 2. The CDR3 spells CASSSSGIEQYF. Here the CDR3 DNA reads TGTGCCAGCAGTTCTAGCGGGATTGAGCAGTACTTC.

In its sample, this clonotype was seen a few times. The chain couples TRBV19 to TRBJ1-1; 7 nucleotides line up with TRBD1. The ends lost 6 bases at V and 4 bases at J; junction bases unmatched: 11. The CDR3 length is 15 residues. Germline CDR1 LNHDA, CDR2 SQIVND (reference sequence). The CDR3 sequence is CASRKGARESTEAFF. In nucleotides, the CDR3 is TGTGCCAGTAGAAAGGGGGCCCGCGAGAGCACTGAAGCTTTCTTT.

In this sample, this clonotype turned up many times. The V and J genes are TRBV7-3 and TRBJ2-1, with unresolved D. The CDR3 consists of 14 residues. Trimming took off 2 bases at V and 5 bases at J, with 10 bases between the two ends. Per the germline V gene, CDR1 is SGHTA and CDR2 is FQGTGA. CDR3 protein: CASSLSVGHNEQFF. In DNA, the CDR3 is TGTGCCAGCAGCTTATCCGTGGGTCACAATGAGCAGTTCTTC.

In nucleotides, the CDR3 is TGTGCCAGCAGCTGGACAGGGGTGAACACCGGGGAGCTGTTTTTT. Translated, it gives CASSWTGVNTGELFF. The J gene is TRBJ2-2, the V gene TRBV11-3, with 9 bases identical to TRBD1. V gave up 4 bases and J gave up 1 base; unmatched junction bases: 1. Germline V gene sequence: CDR1 SGHNT, CDR2 YENEEA. This CDR3 has 15 amino acids. Together with reference TRBV11-3 and TRBJ2-2, the CDR3 gives the full variable domain: EAGVVQSPRYKIIEKKQPVAFWCNPISGHNTLYWYLQNLGQGPELLIRYENEEAVDDSQLPKDRFSAERLKGVDSTLKIQPAELGDSAVYLCASSWTGVNTGELFFGEGSRLTVL.

The table lists this clonotype with a few counts. The gene calls are TRBV12-3 or TRBV12-4 and TRBJ2-1; 10 bases agree with TRBD1. The CDR3 has 17 residues. Germline trimming cut 2 bases from V and 4 bases from J; bases unmatched to any gene: 8. CDR3 bases: TGTGCCAGCAGTTTAATCAAGGGGACAGGGGTTTACAATGAGCAGTTCTTC. Translated: CASSLIKGTGVYNEQFF.

The chain carries TRBV11-3 and TRBJ2-7; possible D gene TRBD1, 5 bases. The CDR3 is made up of 14 amino acids. The ends were cut back, 6 bases at V and 1 base at J, with 13 bases in the middle. Per the germline V gene, CDR1 is SGHNT and CDR2 is YENEEA. CDR3 residues: CASSYAQGSYEQYF. The CDR3 DNA reads as TGTGCCAGCAGTTACGCCCAGGGATCCTACGAGCAGTACTTC.

The chain employs TRBV7-9 and TRBJ1-5; maybe TRBD1 (5 bases). Germline-derived CDR1 and CDR2 are SEHNR and FQNEAQ (reference sequence). CDR3 length equals 14 residues. V was pared by 6 bases and J by 0 bases, with 9 bases between. Here the CDR3 reads CASRGPTSNQPQHF. The CDR3 DNA follows: TGTGCCAGCAGGGGGCCAACTAGCAATCAGCCCCAGCATTTT. Based on the CDR3 plus reference TRBV7-9 and TRBJ1-5, the full variable domain is DTGVSQNPRHKITKRGQNVTFRCDPISEHNRLYWYRQTLGQGPEFLTYFQNEAQLEKSRLLSDRFSAERPKGSFSTLEIQRTEQGDSAMYLCASRGPTSNQPQHFGDGTRLSIL.

The V and J genes are TRBV7-3 and TRBJ2-7, with D perhaps TRBD1 (5 bases). The germline V gene has CDR1 SGHTA and CDR2 FQGTGA. Trimming stripped 6 bases from V and 0 bases from J, with 9 bases between. The CDR3 length is 13 residues. The CDR3 DNA reads TGTGCCAGCAGGCCGGACACCTCCTACGAGCAGTACTTC. This gives the protein CASRPDTSYEQYF.

The sample holds a few counts of this clonotype. The V gene is TRBV7-9, the J gene TRBJ2-4, with a weak D call TRBD1 (6 bases). Trimming took off 1 base at V and 1 base at J, with 17 bases between the two ends. The CDR3 consists of 18 residues. CDR1 and CDR2 (germline): SEHNR, FQNEAQ (reference sequence). The CDR3 loop reads CASSLEWAGASAKNIQYF. CDR3 nucleotide sequence: TGTGCCAGCAGCTTAGAGTGGGCAGGGGCATCGGCCAAAAACATTCAGTACTTC. Complete variable domain (other parts from reference TRBV7-9 and TRBJ2-4): DTGVSQNPRHKITKRGQNVTFRCDPISEHNRLYWYRQTLGQGPEFLTYFQNEAQLEKSRLLSDRFSAERPKGSFSTLEIQRTEQGDSAMYLCASSLEWAGASAKNIQYFGAGTRLSVL.

The rearrangement uses TRBV25-1 and TRBJ1-6; D not certain. The ends were cut back, 4 bases at V and 5 bases at J, with 6 bases in the middle. The CDR3 consists of 13 residues. Germline V gene sequence: CDR1 MGHDK, CDR2 SYGVNS. DNA for the CDR3: TGTGCCAGCAGTGGGCCTAATAATTCACCCCTCCACTTT. Its protein is CASSGPNNSPLHF.

This clonotype was detected only a few times. This chain uses TRBV7-9 with TRBJ2-7, with no clear D. The CDR3 totals 13 residues. The V gene's germline CDR1 is SEHNR and CDR2 FQNEAQ (reference sequence). V lost 4 bases, J lost 3 bases, and 10 bases lay in between. The CDR3 sequence: CASSSSYFYEQYF. The CDR3 DNA follows: TGTGCCAGCAGCTCATCTTACTTCTACGAGCAGTACTTC.

This clonotype came up many times. The chain is built from TRBV10-3 and TRBJ1-5; no reliable D call. Trimming shortened V by 0 bases and J by 3 bases, and 9 bases separated the two germline ends. Germline V lookup: CDR1 ENHRY, CDR2 SYGVKD. The CDR3 is made up of 15 amino acids. This chain's CDR3 is CAISESSGPNQPQHF. The CDR3 coding sequence is TGTGCCATCAGTGAGTCGTCAGGCCCCAATCAGCCCCAGCATTTT.

The chain joins TRBV28 to TRBJ2-3; 7 bases align to TRBD2. The CDR3 has 16 residues. V lost 3 bases and J lost 1; bases outside the gene matches: 7. In germline, CDR1 is MDHEN, CDR2 SYDVKM. In DNA form, the CDR3 reads TGTGCCAGCAGTTTCCGGGGGAGGGGTGGCACAGATACGCAGTATTTT. Amino acids: CASSFRGRGGTDTQYF. The whole variable domain, filled in from reference TRBV28 and TRBJ2-3, reads DVKVTQSSRYLVKRTGEKVFLECVQDMDHENMFWYRQDPGLGLRLIYFSYDVKMKEKGDIPEGYSVSREKKERFSLILESASTNQTSMYLCASSFRGRGGTDTQYFGPGTRLTVL.

This clonotype was counted between two and nine times. DNA of the CDR3: TGTGCCAGCAGCTCGGCCCCGCGGAGTAATTCACCCCTCCACTTT. It specifies CASSSAPRSNSPLHF. The chain recombines TRBV19 with TRBJ1-6; D gene unclear. This CDR3 has 15 amino acids. Trimming left V 9 bases short and J 6 bases short, with 18 bases between. The germline V gene encodes CDR1 LNHDA and CDR2 SQIVND (reference sequence). Variable domain in full (rest from reference TRBV19 and TRBJ1-6): DGGITQSPKYLFRKEGQNVTLSCEQNLNHDAMYWYRQDPGQGLRLIYYSQIVNDFQKGDIAEGYSVSREKKESFPLTVTSAQKNPTAFYLCASSSAPRSNSPLHFGNGTRLTVT.

This clonotype was counted ten times or more. The rearrangement joins TRBV20-1 to TRBJ2-3; TRBD1 agrees at 7 bases. The V segment lost 6 bases and the J segment 5 bases; nucleotides outside the gene matches: 11. Germline V gene lookup returns CDR1 DFQATT and CDR2 SNEGSKA (reference sequence). This CDR3 contains 14 residues. The CDR3 spells CSAPTGWVIDTQYF. For the CDR3, the DNA is TGCAGTGCACCGACAGGGTGGGTGATAGATACGCAGTATTTT.

As to this clonotype: A much larger clone differs by one base, so this may be a read error. Without the conserved terminal phenylalanine or tryptophan, this CDR3 likely stems from a read error. The chain carries TRBV9 and TRBJ2-7; D may be TRBD1 or TRBD2 (5 bases each). Germline CDR1 SGDLS, CDR2 YYNGEE. V was shortened by 0 bases and J by 4 bases, with 14 bases between the two germline ends. The CDR3 length is 15 residues. The chain's CDR3 is CASSVGGTDHYEQYL. The CDR3 DNA follows: TGTGCCAGCAGCGTAGGAGGGACGGATCATTACGAGCAGTACCTC.

This clonotype showed up just a few times. This sequence joins TRBV4-1 and TRBJ2-1; possibly TRBD1 for D (6 bases). The V gene lost 1 base and the J gene lost 7 bases, with 11 bases spanning the gap. From germline, CDR1 is MGHRA and CDR2 YSYEKL. The CDR3 loop spans 14 amino acids. The CDR3 region has the DNA TGCGCCAGCAGCCAAGTGGGACAAAGTAATGAGCAGTTCTTC. It specifies CASSQVGQSNEQFF.